The T cell receptor (beta chain) under discussion was sequenced for a study of shared clonotypes between healthy human individuals. CDR1 is SGHVS and CDR2 is FQNEAQ in the germline V gene. The V end lost 5 bases, the J end lost 6 bases, and 15 bases lay between the germline ends. CDR3 length: 14 amino acids. General study findings and limits: Across subsets, estimated richness was generally greater for naive than for memory populations.

As concerns this clone: The target antigen is unknown.

Measured with immunoSEQ multiplex PCR; TCRdb has only the in-frame clones, and not every one. The table lists roughly 2,300,000 clones, under 95% of them singletons. The origin of this receptor is a man younger than 35 in good health. Some clones in this sample may be carry-over from other donors' samples. V is TRBV7-8 and J is TRBJ2-3, with D unclear. Sequencing was performed on naive CD4+ T cells from PBMCs. Sample subset: CD45RA+ positively selected. CDR3 in DNA: TGTGCCAGCAGCATGAGATTTGAGAGGGATACGCAGTATTTT. Translation: CASSMRFERDTQYF.